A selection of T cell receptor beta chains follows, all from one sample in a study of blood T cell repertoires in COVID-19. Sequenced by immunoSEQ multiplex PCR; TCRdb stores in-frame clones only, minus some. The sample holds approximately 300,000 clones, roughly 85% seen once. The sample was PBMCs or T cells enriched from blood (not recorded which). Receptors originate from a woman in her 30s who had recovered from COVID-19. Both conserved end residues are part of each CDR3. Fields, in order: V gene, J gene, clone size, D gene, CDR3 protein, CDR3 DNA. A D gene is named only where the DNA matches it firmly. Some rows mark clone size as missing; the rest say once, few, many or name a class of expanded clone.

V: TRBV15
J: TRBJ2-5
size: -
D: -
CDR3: CATSLGVREETQYF
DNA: TGTGCCACCAGCCTCGGGGTTCGCGAAGAGACCCAGTACTTC

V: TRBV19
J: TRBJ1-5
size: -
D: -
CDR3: CASWGPLRNQPQHF
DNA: TGTGCCAGTTGGGGGCCCCTTCGGAATCAGCCCCAGCATTTT

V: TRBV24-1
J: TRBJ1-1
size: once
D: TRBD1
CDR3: CATSALGRQGAHSMYGSTEAFF
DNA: TGTGCCACCAGTGCCCTAGGGAGACAGGGGGCGCACAGCATGTACGGAAGCACTGAAGCTTTCTTT

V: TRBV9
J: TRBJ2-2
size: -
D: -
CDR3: CASSVAGGAGGELFF
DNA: TGTGCCAGCAGCGTAGCTGGAGGAGCTGGCGGGGAGCTGTTTTTT

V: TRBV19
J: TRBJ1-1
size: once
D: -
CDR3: CASRGQSNMNTEAFF
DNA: TGTGCCAGTAGAGGACAGAGCAACATGAACACTGAAGCTTTCTTT

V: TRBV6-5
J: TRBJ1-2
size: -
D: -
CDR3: CASSPLAGAIRYTF
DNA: TGTGCCAGCAGCCCGCTCGCAGGGGCAATTCGCTACACCTTC

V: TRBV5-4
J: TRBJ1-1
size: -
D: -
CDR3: CASSIGRDWLNTEAFF
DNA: TGTGCCAGCAGCATTGGAAGGGACTGGTTGAACACTGAAGCTTTCTTT

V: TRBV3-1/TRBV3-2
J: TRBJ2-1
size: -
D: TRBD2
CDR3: CASSLPQGLGNYNEQFF
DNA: TGTGCCAGCAGCCTACCGCAGGGACTAGGGAACTACAATGAGCAGTTCTTC

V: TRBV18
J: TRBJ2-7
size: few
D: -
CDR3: CASSPGQGAYEQYF
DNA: TGTGCCAGCTCACCAGGGCAGGGCGCCTACGAGCAGTACTTC

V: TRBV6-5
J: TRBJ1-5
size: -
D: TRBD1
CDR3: CATHGQGQPQHF
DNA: TGTGCCACCCACGGACAGGGTCAGCCCCAGCATTTT

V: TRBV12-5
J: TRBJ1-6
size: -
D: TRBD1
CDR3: CASGLTVGTGADSPLHF
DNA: TGTGCTAGTGGCTTGACGGTGGGGACAGGGGCGGATTCACCCCTCCACTTT

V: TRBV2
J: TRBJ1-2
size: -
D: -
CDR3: CASSEDRYGYTF
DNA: TGTGCCAGCAGTGAGGACAGATATGGCTACACCTTC

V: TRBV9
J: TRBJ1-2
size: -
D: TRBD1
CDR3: CASSVGTETFYGYTF
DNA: TGTGCCAGCAGCGTTGGGACAGAGACGTTCTATGGCTACACCTTC

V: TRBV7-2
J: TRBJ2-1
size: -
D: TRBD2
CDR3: CASRVKRGGNEQFF
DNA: TGTGCCAGCAGAGTGAAGCGGGGGGGCAATGAGCAGTTCTTC

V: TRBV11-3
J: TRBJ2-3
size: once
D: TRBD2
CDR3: CASSSPGGTQYF
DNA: TGTGCCAGCAGCTCGCCGGGAGGTACGCAGTATTTT